This TCR beta chain was recovered during a study of blood T cell repertoires in COVID-19 (dated by TCRdb to the early 2020s). Looking at the study overall: Samples from collaborators originated in the United States, Italy and Spain and spanned both the acute and convalescent phases of COVID-19. The prospective study material was composed of cDNA or gDNA derived from T cells, B-cell-depleted T cells, or PBMCs. Deeply sampled blood TCRbeta repertoires from subjects exposed to, actively infected with, or recovered from COVID-19 were included in the dataset. The repertoires were released in a freely available public database meant as a resource for research on the immune response to SARS-CoV-2. The samples were drawn from the first 160 participants of the ongoing ImmuneRACE study and from some 1,300 subjects provided by 6 global collaborators. The sample metadata nearly always contained a de-identified subject ID, COVID-19 status, age in years and sex. Where available, HLA class I and class II types were obtained from metadata supplied by the sample provider rather than from assay-based typing.

Broader findings and caveats from the paper: How much clinical and demographic metadata was included differed by source and by participant, and the metadata was provided uncurated.

TCRbeta CDR3 regions were amplified from genomic DNA by means of the immunoSEQ Assay, a bias-controlled multiplex PCR. The paper's processing steps were these. Within the assay, amplification of reference gene primers was used to estimate how many nucleated cells each sample contained. Sequence reads were collapsed and filtered to measure the absolute abundance of every unique TCRbeta CDR3 rearrangement. For each sample, productive Simpson clonality was calculated by taking the square root of Simpson's diversity index across productive rearrangements. TCRdb stores this immuneACCESS table with in-frame sequences only. Part of the clones is absent; in the studies checked, under half of the shortfall reflects unresolved V genes, and no reason is known for the rest. V and J calls and clone size are as listed in that table; D and trimming were resolved from the DNA. The sample contains 250,000 to 350,000 clones, around nine tenths of them found a single time. In total, the top ten clones hold around 0.84% of the sample.

Of note for this clone: The antigen it recognizes is unknown. No qualities accompany the bases; no much larger clone lies one base away.

Collaborating institutions collected whole blood in K2EDTA tubes following their own protocols. Collaborator samples were shipped for TCRbeta analysis as frozen whole blood, isolated PBMCs, or DNA extracted from either sample type. The sequence was collected from a man aged 25 to 40 with acute or convalescent COVID-19. Input material: peripheral blood.

The CDR3 has the sequence CSVGGVLEQYF. The sequenced DNA is TGCAGCGTGGGAGGGGTGCTCGAGCAGTACTTC. Rearrangement joined TRBV29-1 to TRBJ2-7, with 7 bases matching TRBD2. Ends trimmed: V by 6 bases, J by 6 bases; bases unmatched to a gene: 5. CDR3 length: 11 amino acids, cysteine to phenylalanine. The DNA shown is the 33-base CDR3, in frame from base 1. CDR1 and CDR2 were assigned from the germline V gene as SQVTM and ANQGSEA.